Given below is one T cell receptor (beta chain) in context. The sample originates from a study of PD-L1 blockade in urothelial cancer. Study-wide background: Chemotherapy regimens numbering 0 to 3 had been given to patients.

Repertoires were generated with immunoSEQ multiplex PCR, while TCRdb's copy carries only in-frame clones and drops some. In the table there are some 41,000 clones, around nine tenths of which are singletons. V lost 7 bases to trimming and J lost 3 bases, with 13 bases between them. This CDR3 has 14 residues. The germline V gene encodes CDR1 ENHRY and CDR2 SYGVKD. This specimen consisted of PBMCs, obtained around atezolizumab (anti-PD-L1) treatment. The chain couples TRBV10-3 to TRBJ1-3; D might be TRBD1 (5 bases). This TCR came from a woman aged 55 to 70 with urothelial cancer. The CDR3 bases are TGTGCCATCACCAGGGACTTTTATGGAAACACCATATATTTT. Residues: CAITRDFYGNTIYF.